One sample yielded the 8 T cell receptor beta chains listed below, sequenced in a study of T cell changes during pregnancy in multiple sclerosis (dated by TCRdb to about 2019). Preparation of the library involved the immunoSEQ multiplex PCR assay. The immuneACCESS repertoire file appears here via TCRdb, limited to in-frame rearrangements. These files lack a portion of the clones; in checked studies, under half of the deficit traces to unresolved V genes, and the cause of the others is not known. Here the sample has around 57,000 clones; roughly 91% occur a single time. The ten largest clones capture about 6.4% of the sample. The material was peripheral blood, obtained in the third trimester of pregnancy. The origin of the receptors is a female donor in good health, enrolled as a control in a pregnancy study.

The chain uses TRBV9 and TRBJ1-2; 10 nucleotides align to TRBD1. V lost 4 bases and J lost 4; bases outside the gene matches: 7. The CDR3 has 15 residues. Germline V gene sequence: CDR1 SGDLS, CDR2 YYNGEE. CDR3 in amino acids: CASSPRTGGPYGYTF. DNA for the CDR3: TGTGCCAGCAGCCCGAGGACAGGGGGGCCCTATGGCTACACCTTC.

The chain recombines TRBV4-3 with TRBJ1-2; D not certain. Germline V lookup: CDR1 LGHNA, CDR2 YSLEER. V dropped 0 bases and J dropped 8 bases, with 10 bases sitting between them. The CDR3 loop spans 13 amino acids. The CDR3 region is CASSQDMAGGYTF. In nucleotides, the CDR3 is TGCGCCAGCAGCCAAGATATGGCGGGGGGCTACACCTTC.

The chain has TRBV6-5 and TRBJ2-1; 7 nucleotides match TRBD2. This CDR3 has 15 residues. The germline CDR1 and CDR2 sequences are MNHEY and SVGAGI. The trim removed 2 bases at V and 4 bases at J, leaving 5 bases unmatched. The CDR3 coding sequence is TGTGCCAGCAGTTACGGGTCTAGCGGATACAATGAGCAGTTCTTC. As protein: CASSYGSSGYNEQFF.

This rearrangement joins TRBV9 to TRBJ1-1, with a tentative D call TRBD1 (5 bases). Germline-derived CDR1 and CDR2 are SGDLS and YYNGEE. V was cut by 0 bases and J by 3 bases, with 15 bases left in between. This CDR3 is built from 16 residues. Written as DNA, the CDR3 is TGTGCCAGCAGCGTAGAGTATGGGGGGGTGGACACTGAAGCTTTCTTT. It specifies CASSVEYGGVDTEAFF.

The chain links TRBV10-1 to TRBJ2-5; TRBD2 matches 13 bases. Germline trimming cut 7 bases from V and 2 bases from J; bases unmatched to any gene: 4. Per germline, CDR1 WNHNN and CDR2 SYGVQD (reference sequence). The CDR3 loop spans 15 amino acids. The CDR3 nucleotides read TGCGCCAGCAAGGGACTAGCGGGAAAGCAAGAGACCCAGTACTTC. As protein: CASKGLAGKQETQYF.

The rearrangement joins TRBV18 to TRBJ2-3; D not certain. V lost 0 bases, J lost 2 bases, and 6 bases lay in between. Germline-derived CDR1 and CDR2 are KGHSH and LQKENI. This CDR3 is 14 amino acids long. The CDR3 loop is CASSPPTATDTQYF. The CDR3 DNA sequence: TGTGCCAGCTCACCACCAACAGCCACAGATACGCAGTATTTT.

This sequence joins TRBV7-9 and TRBJ1-1; 7 bases align to TRBD1. J was trimmed by 1 base and V by 5 bases; bases with no gene match: 7. Germline V gene sequence: CDR1 SEHNR, CDR2 FQNEAQ (reference sequence). The CDR3 contains 15 residues. In DNA form, the CDR3 reads TGTGCCAGCAGCCTAATACAGGGGTGGAACACTGAAGCTTTCTTT. It specifies CASSLIQGWNTEAFF.

For the CDR3, the DNA is TGTGCCAGCAGCTCCAGGATTTCTAGCACAGATACGCAGTATTTT. Translated, it gives CASSSRISSTDTQYF. This rearrangement joins TRBV13 to TRBJ2-3; D uncertain. V lost 4 bases to trimming and J lost 0 bases, with 11 bases between them. The germline V gene has CDR1 PRHDT and CDR2 FYEKMQ (reference sequence). This CDR3 is 15 amino acids long. Based on the CDR3 plus reference TRBV13 and TRBJ2-3, the full variable domain is AAGVIQSPRHLIKEKRETATLKCYPIPRHDTVYWYQQGPGQDPQFLISFYEKMQSDKGSIPDRFSAQQFSDYHSELNMSSLELGDSALYFCASSSRISSTDTQYFGPGTRLTVL.